These 9 T cell receptor beta chains came from one sample sequenced in a study of breast tumors, draining lymph nodes, adjacent tissues. In TCRdb, the multiplex PCR reads were re-called with MiXCR into one record per CDR3 protein. The table records under 300,000 distinct CDR3 sequences, nearly 35% of them present only once. Breast cancer patients provided tissue from their axillary draining lymph nodes. Specimen: axillary lymph node tissue. Receptors were obtained from a female donor with breast cancer. Some clones in this sample may be carry-over from other donors' samples.

The CDR3 spells CASSQIGGAYEQYF. DNA of the CDR3: TGTGCCAGCAGCCAAATAGGGGGAGCCTACGAGCAGTACTTC. The V call is TRBV3-1, the J call TRBJ2-7; the D gene is possibly TRBD1 (6 bases). Germline V gene sequence: CDR1 LGHDT, CDR2 YNNKEL (reference sequence). Between the trimmed V and J ends, which lost 2 bases and 2 bases, there was a span of 10 bases. The CDR3 runs 14 residues.

This clonotype was seen only a few times. J is TRBJ2-1 and V is TRBV9; the match to TRBD2 covers 7 bases. The CDR3 has 16 amino acids. Germline V gene data show CDR1 as SGDLS and CDR2 as YYNGEE. Trimming took 3 bases from V and 12 from J; bases not matched to a gene: 18. The CDR3 spells CASSAGSVGRADGQFF. The CDR3 DNA follows: TGTGCCAGCAGCGCGGGGTCTGTGGGGAGGGCGGATGGGCAGTTCTTC.

Many counts were recorded for this clonotype. V is TRBV19 and J is TRBJ2-7, with TRBD1 identical over 9 bases. This CDR3 comprises 15 residues. Germline V gives CDR1 LNHDA, CDR2 SQIVND (reference sequence). The J segment lost 4 bases and the V segment lost 4 bases, leaving 8 bases of the junction unmatched. In DNA form, the CDR3 reads TGTGCCAGTAGTACCGCCGGGACAGGGATGTACGAGCAGTACTTC. Translated, it gives CASSTAGTGMYEQYF.

The chain's CDR3 is CASSLTFRAGSEAFF. CDR3 nucleotides: TGCGCCAGCAGCTTGACCTTCAGGGCAGGGAGTGAAGCTTTCTTT. The genes are TRBV5-1 and TRBJ1-1; a weak D match, TRBD1 (5 bases). Germline CDR1 is SGHRS and CDR2 is YFSETQ. Trimming took off 1 base at V and 7 bases at J, with 17 bases between the two ends. The CDR3 covers 15 residues.

This clonotype was found many times. The rearrangement uses TRBV7-9 and TRBJ1-5; D may be TRBD1 (5 bases). This CDR3 has 16 amino acids. V was shortened by 1 base and J by 8 bases, with 18 bases between the two germline ends. Looked up from germline, CDR1 is SEHNR and CDR2 is FQNEAQ (reference sequence). CDR3 nucleotide sequence: TGTGCCAGCAGCTTAGGTTGGACCGACCAAGGGGAGCCCCAGCATTTT. It specifies CASSLGWTDQGEPQHF. The full variable domain, completed using reference TRBV7-9 and TRBJ1-5, is DTGVSQNPRHKITKRGQNVTFRCDPISEHNRLYWYRQTLGQGPEFLTYFQNEAQLEKSRLLSDRFSAERPKGSFSTLEIQRTEQGDSAMYLCASSLGWTDQGEPQHFGDGTRLSIL.

This sequence joins TRBV3-1 and TRBJ1-4; D is undetermined. CDR1 is LGHDT and CDR2 is YNNKEL in the germline V gene (reference sequence). The CDR3 loop spans 11 amino acids. V was cut by 2 bases and J by 7 bases, with 2 bases left in between. The CDR3 DNA is TGTGCCAGCAGCCAACGTGAAAAACTGTTTTTT. Protein product: CASSQREKLFF.

This clonotype has ten or more counts. V gene TRBV20-1 combines with J gene TRBJ2-3, with D possibly TRBD2 on 6 matching bases. The CDR3 has 14 residues. Germline assignment: CDR1 DFQATT and CDR2 SNEGSKA (reference sequence). The CDR3 loop is CGGSWGVSTDTQYF. The CDR3 DNA reads TGCGGGGGGTCTTGGGGGGTAAGCACAGATACGCAGTATTTT.

As regards this clonotype: With a much larger clone just one base away, this may be a read error. This chain joins TRBV20-1 and TRBJ2-3; no clear D. V lost 2 bases and J 2 bases, leaving 5 bases between the germline ends. This CDR3 contains 12 residues. Looked up from germline, CDR1 is DFQATT and CDR2 is SNEGSKA (reference sequence). The CDR3 reads CSARTVTDTQYF. The CDR3 DNA follows: TGCAGTGCTAGAACCGTCACAGATACGCAGTATTTT.

Remarks on this clonotype: An end of the junction differs from the germline gene, which may be a read error. The chain is built from TRBV14 and TRBJ2-5; tentative D call: TRBD1 (5 bases). CDR1 SGHDN and CDR2 FVKESK come from the germline V gene. CDR3 size: 14 residues. The CDR3 is CAGSQGGRGETQYF. The DNA for the CDR3 is TGTGCCGGCAGCCAAGGTGGTAGGGGAGAGACCCAGTACTTC.